This T cell receptor (beta chain) derives from a study of T cell repertoires in cytomegalovirus infection. General study points: Clonotypes of TCR beta that were HLA-C-restricted and CMV-specific dominated the ex vivo response. The cumulative frequency of public TCR beta families identified carriers of CMV plus the relevant HLA.

A single record per CDR3 protein comes from TCRdb applying MiXCR to the reads. The data show about 770,000 distinct CDR3 sequences, roughly 28% seen once. Details on this clonotype: Its antigen is unknown.

The CDR3 loop spans 15 amino acids. J was trimmed by 2 bases and V by 5 bases; bases with no gene match: 8. Germline CDR1 reads SEHNR; CDR2 reads FQNEAQ (reference sequence). The sequencing here drew on cultured CD8+ T cells from PBMCs, taken from culture after CMV antigen stimulation. The sequence came from a human donor in good health (CMV status not recorded). Some clones in this sample may be carry-over from other donors' samples. The J gene is TRBJ1-1, the V gene TRBV7-9, with 7 bases aligning to TRBD1. The CDR3 protein is CASSPRTGPNTEAFF. For the CDR3, the DNA is TGTGCCAGCAGCCCCCGGACAGGCCCAAACACTGAAGCTTTCTTT.